Listed below are T cell receptor beta chains from one sample, sequenced in a study of cytomegalovirus exposure and HLA in healthy donors. TCRdb's copy holds only in-frame clones and misses some; the assay was immunoSEQ multiplex PCR. This sample carries some 94,000 clones, over 65% of them seen once, and the ten largest clones take approximately 3.5%. The specimen sequenced was PBMCs. The origin of the receptors is a man aged 40-49 years in good health and CMV-seronegative. Each CDR3 is given with its conserved first and last residue. The D gene is left open where the match is weak. Expanded clones get a size class; other rows say once, few or many, or leave the size out.

cdr3_nt cdr3_aa d_call j_call cdr3_length clone_size v_call
TGTGCCAGCAGCTTATCTGCAGGGAGGGGTGGCTACACCTTC CASSLSAGRGGYTF NA TRBJ1-2 14 NA TRBV7-9
TGTGCCACCAGCGGACAGAGCTACGAGCAGTACTTC CATSGQSYEQYF NA TRBJ2-7 12 NA TRBV15
TGTGCCAGCAGCAGAGACCTAGTTGGCGTATTCGCGGGCTCACCCCTCCACTTT CASSRDLVGVFAGSPLHF NA TRBJ1-6 18 NA TRBV5-5
TGTGCCAGTAGTATAGGGGCCGGCGGGGGCCAAGATACGCAGTATTTT CASSIGAGGGQDTQYF NA TRBJ2-3 16 NA TRBV19
TGTGCCAGTAGTATAGGTGGGCAGAACACTGAAGCTTTCTTT CASSIGGQNTEAFF NA TRBJ1-1 14 NA TRBV19
TGTGCCTGGGGGGGGGCAGAAAAACTGTTTTTT CAWGGAEKLFF NA TRBJ1-4 11 few TRBV30
TGTGCCAGCAGCCGCGAGCAGGGTGCTTACGAGCAGTACTTC CASSREQGAYEQYF NA TRBJ2-7 14 NA TRBV7-9
TGTGCCAGCAGCGTGTTCCGGGACAACTCCTACGAGCAGTACTTC CASSVFRDNSYEQYF NA TRBJ2-7 15 NA TRBV5-6
TGTGCCAGCAGTACCTCGACAGGGGCTGCTGAAGCTTTCTTT CASSTSTGAAEAFF TRBD1 TRBJ1-1 14 NA TRBV6-5
TGTGCCAGCAGCTGGGACAGGGTTGGCTACACCTTC CASSWDRVGYTF TRBD1 TRBJ1-2 12 few TRBV5-4
TGTGCCAGCAGCAAAGGACAGGGGTATAATTCACCCCTCCACTTT CASSKGQGYNSPLHF NA TRBJ1-6 15 many TRBV21-1
TGTGCCAGCAGCTTAGATCTAGCGGGAGTCGGCACCGGGGAGCTGTTTTTT CASSLDLAGVGTGELFF TRBD2 TRBJ2-2 17 few TRBV7-7
TGTGCCAGCAGCCTATTAGGGGACAGGGTAGGCGAGCAGTACTTC CASSLLGDRVGEQYF TRBD1 TRBJ2-7 15 NA TRBV6-5
TGTGCCAGCCGTGACGGACAGGGATGGGGAAACACCATATATTTT CASRDGQGWGNTIYF TRBD1 TRBJ1-3 15 NA TRBV6-1
TGTGCCAGCAGCTTAGGACTAGCGGGGGAGAGTAGAACTTACAAAAACATTCAGTACTTC CASSLGLAGESRTYKNIQYF TRBD2 TRBJ2-4 20 NA TRBV7-8
TGCGCCAGCAGCCCGGGACAGGCCCCCTCTGGGGCCAACGTCCTGACTTTC CASSPGQAPSGANVLTF TRBD1 TRBJ2-6 17 NA TRBV5-1
TGCGCCAGCAGCTCCGGACTCCCGGAGGGGTTGGAAAAACTGTTTTTT CASSSGLPEGLEKLFF NA TRBJ1-4 16 NA TRBV5-1
TGTGCCAGCAGCCAAAAGCGGGTAGGAAGCACAGATACGCAGTATTTT CASSQKRVGSTDTQYF NA TRBJ2-3 16 NA TRBV5-4
TGTGCCAGAGACGTACGAATACAGACTAACTATGGCTACACCTTC CARDVRIQTNYGYTF NA TRBJ1-2 15 NA TRBV5-6
TGTGCCAGCAGTTTATCGCGGGGTCGCGGCTACACCTTC CASSLSRGRGYTF NA TRBJ1-2 13 NA TRBV28
TGTGCCAGCAGTTTAGGCTTCGAGCAGTACTTC CASSLGFEQYF NA TRBJ2-7 11 few TRBV28
TGTGCCAGCAGCTCAAATGTTGGGGGGACAGTCTCCTATAATTCACCCCTCCACTTT CASSSNVGGTVSYNSPLHF TRBD1 TRBJ1-6 19 NA TRBV7-9
TGTGCCAGCAGCTTATACAAGAACTATGGCTACACCTTC CASSLYKNYGYTF NA TRBJ1-2 13 NA TRBV11-3